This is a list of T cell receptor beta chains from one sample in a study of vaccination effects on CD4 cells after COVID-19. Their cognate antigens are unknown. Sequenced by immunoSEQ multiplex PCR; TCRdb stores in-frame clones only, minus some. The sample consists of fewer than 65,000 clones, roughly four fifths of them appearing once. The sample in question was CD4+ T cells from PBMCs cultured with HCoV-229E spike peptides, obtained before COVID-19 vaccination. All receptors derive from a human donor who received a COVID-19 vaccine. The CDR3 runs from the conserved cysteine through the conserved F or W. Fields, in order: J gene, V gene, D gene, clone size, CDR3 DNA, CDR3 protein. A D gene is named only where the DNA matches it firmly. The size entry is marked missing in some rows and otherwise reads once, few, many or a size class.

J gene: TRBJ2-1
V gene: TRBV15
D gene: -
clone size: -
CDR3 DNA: TGTGCCACCAGCAGGGCCTCAACCTACAATGAGCAGTTCTTC
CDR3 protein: CATSRASTYNEQFF

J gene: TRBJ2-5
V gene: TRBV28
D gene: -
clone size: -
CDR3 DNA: TGTGCCAGCCCCTCGACCCCGCCCCAGTACTTC
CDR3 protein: CASPSTPPQYF

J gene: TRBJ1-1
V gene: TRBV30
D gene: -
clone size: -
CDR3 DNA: TGTGCCTGGAGTGTACAGGTGAACACTGAAGCTTTCTTT
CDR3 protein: CAWSVQVNTEAFF

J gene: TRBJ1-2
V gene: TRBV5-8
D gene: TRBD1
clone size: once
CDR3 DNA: TGTGCCAGCAGCTTGGAGGGACAGGGAGGGGATGGCTACACCTTC
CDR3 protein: CASSLEGQGGDGYTF

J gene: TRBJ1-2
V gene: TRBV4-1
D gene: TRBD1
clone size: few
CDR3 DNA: TGCGCCAGCAGCCAAGGGGCGGGACAGCGGGGCTACACCTTC
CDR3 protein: CASSQGAGQRGYTF

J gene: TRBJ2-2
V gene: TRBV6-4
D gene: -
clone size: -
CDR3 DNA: TGTGCCAGCAGCCGACTGTACGGGGAGCTGTTTTTT
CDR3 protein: CASSRLYGELFF

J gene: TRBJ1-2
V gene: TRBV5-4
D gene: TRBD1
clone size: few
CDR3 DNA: TGTGCCAGCAGCTTGGATACAGGGGGCAACTATGGCTACACCTTC
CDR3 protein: CASSLDTGGNYGYTF

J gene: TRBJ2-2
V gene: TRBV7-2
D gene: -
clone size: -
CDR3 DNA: TGTGCCAGCAGCCACTTTCGGGCCAACAGACATGCGAACACCGGGGAGCTGTTTTTT
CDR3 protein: CASSHFRANRHANTGELFF

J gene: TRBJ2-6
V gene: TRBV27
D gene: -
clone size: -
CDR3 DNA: TGTGCCAGCAGTTCAAGCTCTGGGGCCAACGTCCTGACTTTC
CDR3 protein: CASSSSSGANVLTF

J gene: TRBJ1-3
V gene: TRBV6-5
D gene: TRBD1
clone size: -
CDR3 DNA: TGTGCCAGCAGTTCAGACAGGGGGTCCGGAAACACCATATATTTT
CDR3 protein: CASSSDRGSGNTIYF

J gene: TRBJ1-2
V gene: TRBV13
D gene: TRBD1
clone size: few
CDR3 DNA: TGTGCCAGCAGCTTAGTGACAGGGCTGAATGGCTACACCTTC
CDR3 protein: CASSLVTGLNGYTF

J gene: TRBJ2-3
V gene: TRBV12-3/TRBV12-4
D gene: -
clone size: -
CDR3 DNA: TGTGCCAGCACGTTGGGCCTGGATACGCAGTATTTT
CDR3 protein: CASTLGLDTQYF

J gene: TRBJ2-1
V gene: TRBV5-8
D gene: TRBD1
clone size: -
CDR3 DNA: TGTGCCAGCAGCGGCCGGACCAGGGGGCTCTTC
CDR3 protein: CASSGRTRGLF

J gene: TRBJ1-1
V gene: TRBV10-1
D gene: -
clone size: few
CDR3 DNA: TGCGCCAGCAGCCCAAACCGGGTGAACACTGAAGCTTTCTTT
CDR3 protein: CASSPNRVNTEAFF

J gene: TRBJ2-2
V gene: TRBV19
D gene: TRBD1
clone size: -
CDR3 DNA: TGTGCCAGTAGTATTGCGACAGGGCGTATCACCGGGGAGCTGTTTTTT
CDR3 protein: CASSIATGRITGELFF

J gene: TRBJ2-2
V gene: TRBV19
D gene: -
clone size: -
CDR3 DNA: TGTGCCAGTAGCCCGGGAATAACCGGGGAGCTGTTTTTT
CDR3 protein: CASSPGITGELFF

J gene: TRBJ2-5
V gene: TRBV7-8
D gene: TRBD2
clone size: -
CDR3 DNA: TGTGCCAGCAGCAAGCGGGGCGGGGGTGAGACCCAGTACTTC
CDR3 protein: CASSKRGGGETQYF

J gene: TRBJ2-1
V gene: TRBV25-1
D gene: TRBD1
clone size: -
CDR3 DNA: TGTGCCAGCAGTGCATCGACAGGGGGCTCCTACAATGAGCAGTTCTTC
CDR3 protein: CASSASTGGSYNEQFF

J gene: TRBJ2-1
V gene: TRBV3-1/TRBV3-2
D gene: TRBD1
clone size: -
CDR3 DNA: TGTGCCAGCAGCCCGGGACAGTACAATGAGCAGTTCTTC
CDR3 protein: CASSPGQYNEQFF

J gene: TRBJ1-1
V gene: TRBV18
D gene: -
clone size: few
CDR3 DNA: TGTGCCAGCTCACCACCGACTGGGAAACAAGAAGCTTTCTTT
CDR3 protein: CASSPPTGKQEAFF

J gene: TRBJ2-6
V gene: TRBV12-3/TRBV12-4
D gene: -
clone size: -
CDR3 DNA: TGTGCCAGCAGTTTTGTGGGGGCCAACGTCCTGACTTTC
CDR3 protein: CASSFVGANVLTF

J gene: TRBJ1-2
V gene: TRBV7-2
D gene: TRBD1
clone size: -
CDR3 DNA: TGTGCCAGCAGCTGGGGGACAGGGGGGCTAGAGGGCTACACCTTC
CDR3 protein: CASSWGTGGLEGYTF

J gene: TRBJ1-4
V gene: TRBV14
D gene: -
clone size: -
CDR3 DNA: TGTGCCAGCAGCCAAGCCAAGAAATCGGTCAACCATGAAAAACTGTTTTTT
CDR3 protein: CASSQAKKSVNHEKLFF

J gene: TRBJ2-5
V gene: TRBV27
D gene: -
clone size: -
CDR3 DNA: TGTGCCAGCAGTTCCTCGAGGGGATGGCAAGAGACCCAGTACTTC
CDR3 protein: CASSSSRGWQETQYF